Each of the 12 T cell receptor beta chains below was sequenced from the same sample in a study of T cell clonality in common variable immunodeficiency (dated by TCRdb to about 2015). The library was built by means of the immunoSEQ multiplex PCR assay. As stored in TCRdb, this immuneACCESS dataset retains in-frame rearrangements with V and J assigned. A fraction of the clones does not appear; measured against another copy, unresolved V genes explain less than half of the discrepancy, and the remainder lacks a known reason. The data for this sample show approximately 30,000 clones, each detected more than once. Approximately 4.7% of the sample comes from the top ten. Sequencing input: peripheral blood mononuclear cells. The receptors derive from a person aged 18 to 70 in good health.

This clone was observed at least ten times. The CDR3 goes on 3 residues after the read ends, and that part is filled in from the germline J gene. This chain links TRBV2 with TRBJ1-1, with 9 bases fitting TRBD1. This CDR3 comprises 15 residues. The J segment lost 5 bases and the V segment lost 6 bases, leaving 10 bases of the junction unmatched. The germline V gene has CDR1 SNHLY and CDR2 FYNNEI. CDR3 region: CASSLLGQGTTEAFF. The sequenced CDR3 bases are TGTGCCAGCAGCCTCTTGGGACAGGGAACGACTGAA.

In its sample, this clone was seen a few times. The read terminates 3 residues before the CDR3 end, so the remaining end is supplied by the germline J gene. The rearrangement joins TRBV7-2 to TRBJ2-7; tentatively, D is TRBD2 (5 bases). Trimming cost V 3 bases and J 2 bases, with 11 bases left between them. The CDR3 extends over 14 amino acids. Germline V gene lookup returns CDR1 SGHTA and CDR2 FQGNSA. The CDR3 loop reads CASSLAGAPYEQYF. CDR3 DNA (partial): TGTGCCAGCAGCTTGGCGGGCGCCCCCTACGAG. Full variable domain (outside the CDR3, taken from reference TRBV7-2 and TRBJ2-7): GAGVSQSPSNKVTEKGKDVELRCDPISGHTALYWYRQSLGQGLEFLIYFQGNSAPDKSGLPSDRFSAERTGGSVSTLTIQRTQQEDSAVYLCASSLAGAPYEQYFGPGTRLTVT.

This clone was counted only a few times. The read terminates 3 residues before the CDR3 end, so the remaining end is supplied by the germline J gene. The V call is TRBV2, the J call TRBJ2-5, with TRBD2 matching 9 bases. Germline-derived CDR1 and CDR2 are SNHLY and FYNNEI. V trimming: 2 bases; J trimming: 1 base; junction bases outside the gene matches: 5. This CDR3 comprises 16 residues. Incomplete CDR3 DNA: TGTGCCAGCAGTGAAAAGCGGGGGGCTTCCCAAGAGACC. It encodes CASSEKRGASQET. The full-length CDR3 reads as CASSEKRGASQETQYF.

This clone was recorded at least ten times. The read falls 3 residues short of the CDR3 end, and the missing part is taken from the germline J gene. The V gene is TRBV7-2, the J gene TRBJ1-2; 9 nucleotides match TRBD1. CDR3 length: 12 residues. Germline V gene data show CDR1 as SGHTA and CDR2 as FQGNSA. The CDR3 is CASNLDRGDYTF. Incomplete CDR3 DNA: TGTGCCAGCAACTTGGACAGGGGAGAC. Combining the CDR3 with reference TRBV7-2 and TRBJ1-2 gives the whole variable domain GAGVSQSPSNKVTEKGKDVELRCDPISGHTALYWYRQSLGQGLEFLIYFQGNSAPDKSGLPSDRFSAERTGGSVSTLTIQRTQQEDSAVYLCASNLDRGDYTFGSGTRLTVV.

This clone was counted at least ten times. The read ends 3 residues before the CDR3 terminus; that terminus is restored from the germline J gene. The chain recombines TRBV2 with TRBJ2-3; TRBD2 matches at 12 bases. With 1 base clipped from V and 3 bases from J, the junction kept 8 bases outside the gene matches. From germline, CDR1 is SNHLY and CDR2 FYNNEI. This CDR3 spans 18 amino acids. Partial CDR3 DNA: TGTGCCAGCAGTGAAGGGACTAGCGGGATCCCCGGGACAGATACG. This encodes CASSEGTSGIPGTDT. The complete CDR3 protein is CASSEGTSGIPGTDTQYF.

Note on this clone: The read falls 3 residues short of the CDR3 end, and the missing part is taken from the germline J gene. This rearrangement joins TRBV7-9 to TRBJ1-2; D gene uncertain. Trimming took off 4 bases at V and 0 bases at J, with 12 bases between the two ends. The germline CDR1 and CDR2 sequences are SEHNR and FQNEAQ (reference sequence). The CDR3 consists of 15 residues. The CDR3 bases that were read are TGTGCCAGCAGCTCGTACAGTTCCCCTAACTATGGC. This codes for CASSSYSSPNYG. Given in full, the CDR3 is CASSSYSSPNYGYTF. The variable domain in full, completed from reference TRBV7-9 and TRBJ1-2, reads DTGVSQNPRHKITKRGQNVTFRCDPISEHNRLYWYRQTLGQGPEFLTYFQNEAQLEKSRLLSDRFSAERPKGSFSTLEIQRTEQGDSAMYLCASSSYSSPNYGYTFGSGTRLTVV.

This clone was seen a few times. The DNA ends 3 residues before the CDR3 does, and the rest of the CDR3 is filled in from the germline J gene. V and J are TRBV11-3 and TRBJ2-7; D may be TRBD1 (5 bases). Between the trimmed V and J ends, which lost 5 bases and 6 bases, there was a span of 17 bases. CDR3 length equals 14 residues. Germline CDR1 SGHNT, CDR2 YENEEA. Incomplete CDR3 DNA: TGTGCCAGCAGCCCCCCCTCAGGGCACTCCGAG. Translated, it gives CASSPPSGHSE. The full CDR3 reads CASSPPSGHSEQYF. Together with reference TRBV11-3 and TRBJ2-7, the CDR3 gives the full variable domain: EAGVVQSPRYKIIEKKQPVAFWCNPISGHNTLYWYLQNLGQGPELLIRYENEEAVDDSQLPKDRFSAERLKGVDSTLKIQPAELGDSAVYLCASSPPSGHSEQYFGPGTRLTVT.

This clone has a count of ten or more. CDR3 in amino acids: CASSSNRDRNTEAFF. The covered CDR3 bases are TGTGCCAGCTCATCGAACCGGGACAGGAACACTGAA. J is TRBJ1-1 and V is TRBV18, with 7 nucleotides matching TRBD1. The CDR3 end is not reached by the read, which stops 3 residues before it; the germline J gene fills it in. The V segment lost 5 bases and the J segment 1 base; nucleotides outside the gene matches: 7. The CDR3 spans 15 residues. Per the germline V gene, CDR1 is KGHSH and CDR2 is LQKENI.

This clone was picked up many times. Sequencing ends 3 residues short of the CDR3 end; the germline J gene provides the rest. The chain is built from TRBV6-2 or TRBV6-3 and TRBJ2-5, with 7 bases aligning to TRBD2. Germline trimming cut 2 bases from V and 5 bases from J; bases unmatched to any gene: 5. Germline V gene lookup returns CDR1 MNHEY and CDR2 SVGEGT. CDR3 length: 14 amino acids. Here the CDR3 reads CASSYAGARETQYF. Incomplete CDR3 DNA: TGTGCCAGCAGTTACGCGGGAGCAAGGGAGACC.

This clone was observed at least ten times. The read ends 3 residues early relative to the CDR3; the germline J gene fills the gap. The rearrangement links TRBV20-1 to TRBJ2-5, with 8 bases matching TRBD2. Germline V gives CDR1 DFQATT, CDR2 SNEGSKA (reference sequence). This CDR3 contains 15 residues. V gave up 1 base and J gave up 1 base; unmatched junction bases: 5. CDR3: CSARGGAGGQETQYF. CDR3 DNA, as far as it was read: TGCAGTGCTAGAGGCGGTGCGGGAGGCCAAGAGACC.

This clone came up many times. The read comes to an end 3 residues before the CDR3 does, leaving the germline J gene to fill in the end. This chain joins TRBV30 and TRBJ2-1; 11 nucleotides align to TRBD2. The J segment lost 6 bases and the V segment lost 3 bases, leaving 4 bases of the junction unmatched. The CDR3 length is 14 residues. Germline assignment: CDR1 GTSNPN and CDR2 SVGIG (reference sequence). The CDR3 spells CAWRLAGAPNEQFF. The part of the CDR3 DNA that was read is TGTGCCTGGAGACTAGCGGGAGCCCCCAATGAG.

This clone came up many times. The DNA ends 3 residues before the CDR3 does, and the rest of the CDR3 is filled in from the germline J gene. The chain uses TRBV2 and TRBJ2-3; 14 bases agree with TRBD2. The ends lost 7 bases at V and 5 bases at J; junction bases unmatched: 8. This CDR3 comprises 16 residues. Germline lookup yields CDR1 SNHLY and CDR2 FYNNEI. The CDR3 sequence: CASKRLAGGSVDTQYF. The CDR3 bases that were read are TGTGCCAGCAAAAGACTAGCGGGAGGGTCTGTAGATACG.